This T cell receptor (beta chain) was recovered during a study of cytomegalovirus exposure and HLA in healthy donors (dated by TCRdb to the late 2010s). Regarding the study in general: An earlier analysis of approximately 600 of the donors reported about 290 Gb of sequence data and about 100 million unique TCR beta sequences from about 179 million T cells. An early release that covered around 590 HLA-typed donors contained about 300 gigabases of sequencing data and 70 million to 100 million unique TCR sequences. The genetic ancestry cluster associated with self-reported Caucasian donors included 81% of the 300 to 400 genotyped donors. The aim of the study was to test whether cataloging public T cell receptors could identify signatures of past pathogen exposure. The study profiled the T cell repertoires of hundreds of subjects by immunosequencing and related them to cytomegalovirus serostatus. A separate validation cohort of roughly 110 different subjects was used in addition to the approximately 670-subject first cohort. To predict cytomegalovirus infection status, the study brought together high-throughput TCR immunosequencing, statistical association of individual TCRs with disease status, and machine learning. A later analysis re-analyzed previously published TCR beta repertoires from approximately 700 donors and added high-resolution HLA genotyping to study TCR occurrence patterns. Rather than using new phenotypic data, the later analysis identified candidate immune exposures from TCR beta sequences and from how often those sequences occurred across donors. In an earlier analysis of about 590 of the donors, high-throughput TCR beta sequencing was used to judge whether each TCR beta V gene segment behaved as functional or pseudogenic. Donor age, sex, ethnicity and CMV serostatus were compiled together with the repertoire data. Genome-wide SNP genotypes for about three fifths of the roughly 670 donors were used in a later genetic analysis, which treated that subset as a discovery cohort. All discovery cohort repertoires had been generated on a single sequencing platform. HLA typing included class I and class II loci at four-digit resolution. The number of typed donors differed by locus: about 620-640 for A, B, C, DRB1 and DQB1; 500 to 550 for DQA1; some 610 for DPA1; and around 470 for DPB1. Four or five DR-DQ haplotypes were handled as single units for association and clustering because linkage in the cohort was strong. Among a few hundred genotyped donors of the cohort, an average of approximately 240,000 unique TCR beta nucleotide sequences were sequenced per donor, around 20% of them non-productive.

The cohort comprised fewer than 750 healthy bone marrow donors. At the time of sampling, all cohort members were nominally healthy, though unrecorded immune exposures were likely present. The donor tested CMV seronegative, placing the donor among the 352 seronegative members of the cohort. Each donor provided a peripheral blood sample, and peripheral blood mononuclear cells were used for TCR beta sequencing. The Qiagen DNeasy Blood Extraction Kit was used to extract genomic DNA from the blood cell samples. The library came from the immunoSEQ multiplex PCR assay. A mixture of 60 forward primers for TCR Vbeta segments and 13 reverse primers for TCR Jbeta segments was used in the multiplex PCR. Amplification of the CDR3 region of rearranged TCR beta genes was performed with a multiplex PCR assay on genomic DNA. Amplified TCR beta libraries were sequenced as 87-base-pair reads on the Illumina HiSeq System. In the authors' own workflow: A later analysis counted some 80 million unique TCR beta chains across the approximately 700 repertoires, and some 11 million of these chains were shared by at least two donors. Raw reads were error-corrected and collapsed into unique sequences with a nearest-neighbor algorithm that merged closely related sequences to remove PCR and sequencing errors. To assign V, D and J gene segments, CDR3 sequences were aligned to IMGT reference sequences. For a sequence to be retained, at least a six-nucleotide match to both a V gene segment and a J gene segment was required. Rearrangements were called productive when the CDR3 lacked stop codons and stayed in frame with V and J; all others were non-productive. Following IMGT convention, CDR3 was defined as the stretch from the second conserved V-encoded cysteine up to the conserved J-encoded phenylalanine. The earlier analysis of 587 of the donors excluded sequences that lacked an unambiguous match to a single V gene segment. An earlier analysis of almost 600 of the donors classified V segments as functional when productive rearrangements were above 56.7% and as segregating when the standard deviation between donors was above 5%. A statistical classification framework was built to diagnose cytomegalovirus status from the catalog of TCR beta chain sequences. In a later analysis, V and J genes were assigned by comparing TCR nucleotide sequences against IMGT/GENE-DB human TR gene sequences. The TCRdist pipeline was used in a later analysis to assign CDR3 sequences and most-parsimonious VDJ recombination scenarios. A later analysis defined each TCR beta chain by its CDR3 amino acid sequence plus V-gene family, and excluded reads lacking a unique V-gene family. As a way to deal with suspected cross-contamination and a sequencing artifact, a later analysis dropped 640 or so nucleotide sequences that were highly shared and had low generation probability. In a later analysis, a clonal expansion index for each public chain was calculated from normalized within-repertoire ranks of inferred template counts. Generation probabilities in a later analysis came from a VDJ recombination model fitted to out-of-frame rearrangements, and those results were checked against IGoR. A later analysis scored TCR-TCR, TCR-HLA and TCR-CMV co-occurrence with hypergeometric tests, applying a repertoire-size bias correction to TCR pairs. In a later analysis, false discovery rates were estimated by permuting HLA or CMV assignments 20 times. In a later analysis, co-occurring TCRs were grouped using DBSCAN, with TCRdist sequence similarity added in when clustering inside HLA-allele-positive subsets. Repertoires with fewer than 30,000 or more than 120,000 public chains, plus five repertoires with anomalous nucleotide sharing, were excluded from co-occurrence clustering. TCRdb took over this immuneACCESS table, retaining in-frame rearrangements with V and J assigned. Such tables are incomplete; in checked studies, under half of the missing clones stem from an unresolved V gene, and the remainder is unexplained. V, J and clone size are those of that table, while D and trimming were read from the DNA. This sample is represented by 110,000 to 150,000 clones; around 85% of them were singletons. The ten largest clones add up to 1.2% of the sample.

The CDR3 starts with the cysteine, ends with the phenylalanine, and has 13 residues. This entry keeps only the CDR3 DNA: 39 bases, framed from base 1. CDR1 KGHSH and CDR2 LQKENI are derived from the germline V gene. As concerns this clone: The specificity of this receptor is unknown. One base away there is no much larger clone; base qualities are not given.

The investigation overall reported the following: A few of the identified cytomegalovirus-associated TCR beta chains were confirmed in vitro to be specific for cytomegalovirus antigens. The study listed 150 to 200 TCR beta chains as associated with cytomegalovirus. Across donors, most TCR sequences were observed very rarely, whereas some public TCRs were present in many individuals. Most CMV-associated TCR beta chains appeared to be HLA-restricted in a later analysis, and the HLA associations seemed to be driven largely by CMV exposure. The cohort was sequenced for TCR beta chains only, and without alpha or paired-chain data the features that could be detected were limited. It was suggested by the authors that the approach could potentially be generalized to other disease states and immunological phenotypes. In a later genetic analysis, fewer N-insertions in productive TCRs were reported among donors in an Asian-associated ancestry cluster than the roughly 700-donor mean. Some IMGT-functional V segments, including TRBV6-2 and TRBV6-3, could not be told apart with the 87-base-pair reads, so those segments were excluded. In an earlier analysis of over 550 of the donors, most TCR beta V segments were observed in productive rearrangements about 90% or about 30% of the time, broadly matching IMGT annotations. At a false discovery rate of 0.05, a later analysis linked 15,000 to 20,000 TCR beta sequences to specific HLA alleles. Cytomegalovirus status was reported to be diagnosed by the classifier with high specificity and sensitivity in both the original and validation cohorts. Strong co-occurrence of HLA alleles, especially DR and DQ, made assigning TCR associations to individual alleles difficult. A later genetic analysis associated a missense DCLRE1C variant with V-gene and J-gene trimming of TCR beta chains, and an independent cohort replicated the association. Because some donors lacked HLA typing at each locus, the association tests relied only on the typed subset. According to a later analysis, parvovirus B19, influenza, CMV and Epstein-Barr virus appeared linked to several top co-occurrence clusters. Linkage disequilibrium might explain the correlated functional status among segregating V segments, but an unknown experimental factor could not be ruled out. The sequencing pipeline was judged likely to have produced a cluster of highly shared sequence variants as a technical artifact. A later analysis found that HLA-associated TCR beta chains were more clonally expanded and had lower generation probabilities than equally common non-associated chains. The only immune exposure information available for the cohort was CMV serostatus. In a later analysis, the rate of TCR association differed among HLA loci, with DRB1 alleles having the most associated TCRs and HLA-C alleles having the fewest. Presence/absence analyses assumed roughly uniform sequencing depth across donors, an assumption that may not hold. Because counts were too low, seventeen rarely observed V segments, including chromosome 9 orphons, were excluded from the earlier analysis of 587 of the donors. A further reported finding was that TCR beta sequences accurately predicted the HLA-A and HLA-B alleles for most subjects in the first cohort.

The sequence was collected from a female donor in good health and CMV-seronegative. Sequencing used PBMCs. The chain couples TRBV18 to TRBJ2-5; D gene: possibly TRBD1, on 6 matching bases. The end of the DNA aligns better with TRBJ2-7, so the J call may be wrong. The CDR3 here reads CASSPGQSYEQYF. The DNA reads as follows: TGTGCCAGCTCACCAGGACAGTCCTACGAGCAGTACTTC.